This T cell receptor (beta chain) was documented in a study of cytomegalovirus exposure and HLA in healthy donors. Study observations and caveats: Per a later analysis, fewer than 20,000 TCR beta sequences showed association with HLA alleles at 0.05 false discovery rate. In a later analysis, a missense DCLRE1C variant was linked to TCR beta V- and J-gene trimming. Presence/absence analyses rested on an assumption that sequencing depth was roughly uniform across donors.

Vbeta (60) and Jbeta (13) primers were used in the PCR. In the original processing: A follow-up analysis tallied tens of millions of unique TCR beta chains, roughly 11 million shared. Here immunoSEQ multiplex PCR was the method, and the copy in TCRdb shows in-frame clones only, minus some. The V and J calls and clone size come from that table; D and trimming were worked out from the DNA. Of approximately 190,000 clones listed, over 70% are singletons. The CDR3 totals 16 residues. V was trimmed by 0 bases and J by 0 bases, leaving 8 bases between them. Germline assignment: CDR1 LNHNV and CDR2 YYDKDF (reference sequence). On this clone itself: Its antigen is as yet unknown.

The TCR was taken from a young man in good health and CMV-seronegative. The chain is built from TRBV15 and TRBJ1-4; D gene unclear. What was sequenced was PBMCs. CDR3 region: CATSRDQAATNEKLFF. CDR3 in DNA: TGTGCCACCAGCAGAGATCAGGCCGCAACTAATGAAAAACTGTTTTTT.